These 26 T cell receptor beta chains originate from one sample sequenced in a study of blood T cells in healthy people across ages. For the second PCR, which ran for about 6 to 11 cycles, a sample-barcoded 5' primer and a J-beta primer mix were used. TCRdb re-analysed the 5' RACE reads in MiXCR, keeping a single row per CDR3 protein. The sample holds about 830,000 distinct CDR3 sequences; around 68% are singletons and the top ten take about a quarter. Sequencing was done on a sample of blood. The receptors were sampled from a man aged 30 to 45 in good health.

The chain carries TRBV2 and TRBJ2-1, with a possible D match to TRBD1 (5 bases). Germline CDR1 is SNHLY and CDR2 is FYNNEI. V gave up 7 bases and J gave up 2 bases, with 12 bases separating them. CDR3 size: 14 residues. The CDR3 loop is CASIVRAPYNEQFF. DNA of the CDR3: TGTGCCAGCATAGTCAGGGCCCCCTACAATGAGCAGTTCTTC.

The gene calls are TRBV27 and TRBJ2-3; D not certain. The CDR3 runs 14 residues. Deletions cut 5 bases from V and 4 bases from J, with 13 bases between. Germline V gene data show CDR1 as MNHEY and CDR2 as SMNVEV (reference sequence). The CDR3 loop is CASSPGDSADTQYF. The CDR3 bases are TGTGCCAGCAGTCCCGGCGACTCAGCAGATACGCAGTATTTT.

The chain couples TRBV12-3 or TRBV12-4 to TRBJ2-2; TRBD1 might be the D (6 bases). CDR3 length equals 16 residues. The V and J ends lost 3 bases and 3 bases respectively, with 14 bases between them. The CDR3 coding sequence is TGTGCCAGCAGTTTCATTCGGACAGTTGACACCGGGGAGCTGTTTTTT. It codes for CASSFIRTVDTGELFF.

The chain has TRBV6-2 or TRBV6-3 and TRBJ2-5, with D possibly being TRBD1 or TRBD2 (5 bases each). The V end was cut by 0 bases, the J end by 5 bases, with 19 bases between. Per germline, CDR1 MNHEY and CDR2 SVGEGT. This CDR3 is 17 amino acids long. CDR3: CASSYSMGTSSGETQYF. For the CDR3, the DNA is TGTGCCAGCAGTTACTCGATGGGGACGTCTTCCGGGGAGACCCAGTACTTC.

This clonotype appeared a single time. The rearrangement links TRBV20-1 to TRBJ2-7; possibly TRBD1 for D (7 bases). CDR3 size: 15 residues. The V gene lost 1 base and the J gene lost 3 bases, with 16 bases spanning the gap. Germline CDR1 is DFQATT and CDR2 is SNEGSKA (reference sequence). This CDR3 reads CSARARGRGDYEQYF. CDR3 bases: TGCAGTGCTAGAGCGCGAGGCAGGGGGGACTACGAGCAGTACTTC.

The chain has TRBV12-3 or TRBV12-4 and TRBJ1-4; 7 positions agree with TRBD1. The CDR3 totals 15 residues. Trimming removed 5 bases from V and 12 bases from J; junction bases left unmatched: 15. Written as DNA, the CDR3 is TGTGCCAGCAGTGAACAGGGGAGGGCCAATGTTCAACTGTTTTTT. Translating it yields CASSEQGRANVQLFF.

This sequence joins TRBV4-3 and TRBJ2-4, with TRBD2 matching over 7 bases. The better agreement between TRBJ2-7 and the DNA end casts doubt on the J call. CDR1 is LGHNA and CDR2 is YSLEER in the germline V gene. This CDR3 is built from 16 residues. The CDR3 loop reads CASSQESGTKVYEQYF. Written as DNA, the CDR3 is TGCGCCAGCAGCCAAGAAAGTGGGACTAAGGTCTACGAGCAGTACTTC.

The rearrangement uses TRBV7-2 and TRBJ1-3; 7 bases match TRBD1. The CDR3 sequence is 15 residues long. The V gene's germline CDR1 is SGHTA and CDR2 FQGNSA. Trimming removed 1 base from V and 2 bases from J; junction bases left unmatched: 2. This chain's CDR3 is CASSLVGTAGNTIYF. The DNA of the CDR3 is TGTGCCAGCAGCTTAGTTGGGACAGCTGGAAACACCATATATTTT. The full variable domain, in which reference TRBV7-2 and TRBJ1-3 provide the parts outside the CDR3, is GAGVSQSPSNKVTEKGKDVELRCDPISGHTALYWYRQSLGQGLEFLIYFQGNSAPDKSGLPSDRFSAERTGGSVSTLTIQRTQQEDSAVYLCASSLVGTAGNTIYFGEGSWLTVV.

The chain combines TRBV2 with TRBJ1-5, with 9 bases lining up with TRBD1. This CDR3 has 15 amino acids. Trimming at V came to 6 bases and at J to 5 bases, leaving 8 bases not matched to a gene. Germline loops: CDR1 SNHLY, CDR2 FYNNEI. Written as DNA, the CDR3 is TGTGCCAGCAGACTCTGGACAGGGGCCGATCAGCCCCAGCATTTT. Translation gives CASRLWTGADQPQHF.

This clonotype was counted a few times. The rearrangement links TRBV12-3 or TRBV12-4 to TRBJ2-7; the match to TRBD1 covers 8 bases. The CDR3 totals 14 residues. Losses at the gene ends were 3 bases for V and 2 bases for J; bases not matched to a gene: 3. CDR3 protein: CASSFWTGPYEQYF. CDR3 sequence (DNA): TGTGCCAGCAGTTTCTGGACAGGGCCCTACGAGCAGTACTTC.

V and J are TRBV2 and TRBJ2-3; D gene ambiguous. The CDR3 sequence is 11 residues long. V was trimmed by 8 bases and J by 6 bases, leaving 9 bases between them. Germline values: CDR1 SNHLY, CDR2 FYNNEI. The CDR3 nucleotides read TGTGCCAGCGTAGCATCGGATACGCAGTATTTT. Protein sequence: CASVASDTQYF.

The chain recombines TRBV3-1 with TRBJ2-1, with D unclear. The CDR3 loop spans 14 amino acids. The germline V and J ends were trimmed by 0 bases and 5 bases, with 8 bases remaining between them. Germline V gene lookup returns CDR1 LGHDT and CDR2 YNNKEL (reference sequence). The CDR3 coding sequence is TGTGCCAGCAGCCAAGAAAGCCCCCACAATGAGCAGTTCTTC. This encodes CASSQESPHNEQFF.

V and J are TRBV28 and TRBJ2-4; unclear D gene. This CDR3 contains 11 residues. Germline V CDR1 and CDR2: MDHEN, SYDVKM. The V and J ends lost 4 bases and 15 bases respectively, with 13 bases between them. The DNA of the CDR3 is TGTGCCAGCAGTTCAACAGATATATGGTACTTC. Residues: CASSSTDIWYF.

CDR3 DNA sequence: TGTGCCAGAGCCGGGACAGGGGTTTTGTACGAGCAGTACTTC. Translated: CARAGTGVLYEQYF. The chain has TRBV27 and TRBJ2-7; 10 positions match TRBD1. Germline CDR1 MNHEY, CDR2 SMNVEV (reference sequence). The trim removed 9 bases at V and 4 bases at J, leaving 9 bases unmatched. The CDR3 covers 14 residues.

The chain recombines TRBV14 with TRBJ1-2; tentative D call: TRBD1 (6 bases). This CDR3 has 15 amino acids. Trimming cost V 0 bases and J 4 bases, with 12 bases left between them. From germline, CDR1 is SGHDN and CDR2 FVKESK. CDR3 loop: CASSQDLQGAYGYTF. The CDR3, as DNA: TGTGCCAGCAGCCAAGATTTACAGGGAGCCTATGGCTACACCTTC. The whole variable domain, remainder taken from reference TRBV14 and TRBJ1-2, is EAGVTQFPSHSVIEKGQTVTLRCDPISGHDNLYWYRRVMGKEIKFLLHFVKESKQDESGMPNNRFLAERTGGTYSTLKVQPAELEDSGVYFCASSQDLQGAYGYTFGSGTRLTVV.

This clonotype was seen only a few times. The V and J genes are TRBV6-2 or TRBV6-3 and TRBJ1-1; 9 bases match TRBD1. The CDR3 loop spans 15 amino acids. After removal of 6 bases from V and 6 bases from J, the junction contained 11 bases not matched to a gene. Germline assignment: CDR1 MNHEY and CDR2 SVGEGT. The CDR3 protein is CASRADRGWGSEAFF. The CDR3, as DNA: TGTGCCAGCAGAGCCGACAGGGGGTGGGGCTCTGAAGCTTTCTTT.

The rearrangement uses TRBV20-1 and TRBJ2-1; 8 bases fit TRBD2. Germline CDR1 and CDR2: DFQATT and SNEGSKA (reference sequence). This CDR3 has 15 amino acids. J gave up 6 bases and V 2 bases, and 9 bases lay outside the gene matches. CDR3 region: CSARLSGGRANEQFF. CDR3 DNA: TGCAGTGCTAGACTCAGCGGGGGCCGGGCCAATGAGCAGTTCTTC.

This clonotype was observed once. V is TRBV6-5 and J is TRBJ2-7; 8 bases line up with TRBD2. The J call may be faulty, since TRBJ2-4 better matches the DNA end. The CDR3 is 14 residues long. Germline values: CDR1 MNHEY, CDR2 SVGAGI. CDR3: CASSYQASGNIQYF. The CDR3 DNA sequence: TGTGCCAGCAGTTACCAGGCTAGCGGGAACATTCAGTACTTC.

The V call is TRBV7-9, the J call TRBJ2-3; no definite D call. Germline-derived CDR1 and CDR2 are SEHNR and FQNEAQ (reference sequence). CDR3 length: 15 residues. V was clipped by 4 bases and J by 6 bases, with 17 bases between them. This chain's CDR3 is CASSSRSLTNDTQYF. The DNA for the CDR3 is TGTGCCAGCAGCTCTAGATCCCTAACCAACGATACGCAGTATTTT.

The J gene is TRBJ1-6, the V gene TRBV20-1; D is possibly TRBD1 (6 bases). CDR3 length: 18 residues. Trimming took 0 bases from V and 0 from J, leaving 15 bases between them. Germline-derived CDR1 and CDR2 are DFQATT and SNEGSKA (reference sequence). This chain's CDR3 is CSARDVGHMSSYNSPLHF. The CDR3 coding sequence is TGCAGTGCTAGAGATGTGGGACACATGAGCTCCTATAATTCACCCCTCCACTTT.

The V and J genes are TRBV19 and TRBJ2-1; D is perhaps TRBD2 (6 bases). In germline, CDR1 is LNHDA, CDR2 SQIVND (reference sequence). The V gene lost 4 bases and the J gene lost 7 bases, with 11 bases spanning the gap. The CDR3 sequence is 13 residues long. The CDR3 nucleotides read TGTGCCAGTAGTACCTCAGGGAGGAATGAGCAGTTCTTC. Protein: CASSTSGRNEQFF.

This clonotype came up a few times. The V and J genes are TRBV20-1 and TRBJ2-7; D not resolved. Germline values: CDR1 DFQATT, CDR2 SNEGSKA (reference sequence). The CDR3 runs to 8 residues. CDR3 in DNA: TGCAGGGGGTGCGAGCAGTACTTC. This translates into CRGCEQYF.

Written as DNA, the CDR3 is TGCAGTGCTAGAGACAGGTCGTATAGCAATCAGCCCCAGCATTTT. Encoded protein: CSARDRSYSNQPQHF. The gene calls are TRBV20-1 and TRBJ1-5; D is ambiguous. Germline V gives CDR1 DFQATT, CDR2 SNEGSKA (reference sequence). V lost 0 bases, J lost 0 bases, and 9 bases lay in between. The CDR3 is made up of 15 amino acids.

CDR3 residues: CASSFAPGSGQFF. As DNA, the CDR3 is TGCGCCAGCAGCTTTGCCCCAGGTAGCGGCCAGTTCTTC. The V gene is TRBV5-1, the J gene TRBJ2-1; D is perhaps TRBD2 (6 bases). Germline CDR1 SGHRS, CDR2 YFSETQ. V was pared by 2 bases and J by 13 bases, with 16 bases between. This CDR3 has 13 residues.

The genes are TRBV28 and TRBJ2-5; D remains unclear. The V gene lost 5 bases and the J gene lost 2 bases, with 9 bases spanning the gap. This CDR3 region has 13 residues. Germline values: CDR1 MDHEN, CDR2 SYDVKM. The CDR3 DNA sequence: TGTGCCAGCAGTGCATGGATACAAGAGACCCAGTACTTC. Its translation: CASSAWIQETQYF.

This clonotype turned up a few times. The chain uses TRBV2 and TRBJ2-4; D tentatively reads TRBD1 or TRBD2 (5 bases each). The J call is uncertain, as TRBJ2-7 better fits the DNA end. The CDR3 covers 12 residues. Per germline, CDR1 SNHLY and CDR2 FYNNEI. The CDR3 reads CASSEGVAEQYF. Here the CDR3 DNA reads TGTGCCAGCAGTGAGGGGGTTGCCGAGCAGTACTTC.